The present TCR beta chain was sequenced within a study of human T cells and chemical hapten exposure. Study overall: The study traced per-sample TCR yield variation mainly to small differences in pooled library volumes.

RNA extraction used unfractionated whole blood as the source of total RNA. TCRdb re-called the 5' RACE reads through MiXCR, storing one row per CDR3 protein. The table includes 110,000 to 150,000 distinct CDR3 sequences, around 4% detected once. After removal of 4 bases from V and 7 bases from J, the junction contained 3 bases not matched to a gene. Per the germline V gene, CDR1 is LNHDA and CDR2 is SQIVND (reference sequence). There are 13 residues in the CDR3. This clonotype was seen many times. The chain couples TRBV19 to TRBJ2-2; 7 bases map to TRBD2. The sequence was collected from a female donor in good health. The CDR3, as DNA: TGTGCCAGTAGTAGACTAGCTCGCGGGGAGCTGTTTTTT. Encoded protein: CASSRLARGELFF.